These 8 T cell receptor beta chains were all obtained from the same sample, sequenced in a study of T cell responses to AZD1222 COVID-19 vaccine. The method was immunoSEQ multiplex PCR; TCRdb's version includes in-frame clones alone and lacks a portion of them. The sample lists around 120,000 clones, 90% to 95% occurring once. Sequencing used peripheral blood, obtained on day 0 of AZD1222 vaccination. These TCRs come from an adult in good health.

This sequence joins TRBV7-3 and TRBJ2-1; possible D gene TRBD1, 6 bases. CDR1 SGHTA and CDR2 FQGTGA come from the germline V gene. CDR3 length equals 14 residues. V gave up 4 bases and J gave up 7 bases, with 14 bases separating them. The CDR3 bases are TGTGCCAGCAGCTCCTCAGGGGCGATGAATGAGCAGTTCTTC. This gives the protein CASSSSGAMNEQFF.

The rearrangement links TRBV5-8 to TRBJ1-2; D is possibly TRBD1 (5 bases). Germline values: CDR1 SGHTS, CDR2 YDEGEE. This CDR3 spans 14 amino acids. Trimming took 4 bases from V and 8 from J, leaving 18 bases between them. The chain's CDR3 is CASSGARNLRGYTF. The CDR3 DNA is TGTGCCAGCAGCGGGGCACGGAACCTCCGCGGCTACACCTTC.

The rearrangement uses TRBV19 and TRBJ1-5, with D tentatively TRBD1 (5 bases). The CDR3 consists of 15 residues. The germline V and J ends were trimmed by 3 bases and 1 base, with 10 bases remaining between them. Per germline, CDR1 LNHDA and CDR2 SQIVND (reference sequence). The CDR3: CASSISGESNQPQHF. In DNA, the CDR3 is TGTGCCAGTAGTATCTCGGGGGAGAGCAATCAGCCCCAGCATTTT. The complete variable domain, with remaining parts taken from reference TRBV19 and TRBJ1-5, reads DGGITQSPKYLFRKEGQNVTLSCEQNLNHDAMYWYRQDPGQGLRLIYYSQIVNDFQKGDIAEGYSVSREKKESFPLTVTSAQKNPTAFYLCASSISGESNQPQHFGDGTRLSIL.

V gene TRBV11-3 combines with J gene TRBJ1-1; D is perhaps TRBD1 (5 bases). The CDR3 length is 14 residues. Per germline, CDR1 SGHNT and CDR2 YENEEA. V lost 3 bases and J lost 7, with 15 bases in between. The CDR3 bases are TGTGCCAGCAGCTTTGCTATCTACGACAGTGAAGCTTTCTTT. This codes for CASSFAIYDSEAFF.

CDR3 region: CASGLQLPGHLNTGELFF. In nucleotides, the CDR3 is TGTGCTAGTGGTTTGCAATTGCCGGGACATCTAAACACCGGGGAGCTGTTTTTT. V gene TRBV12-5 combines with J gene TRBJ2-2, with D perhaps matching TRBD1 (6 bases). This CDR3 spans 18 amino acids. Germline V CDR1 and CDR2: LGHNT, FRNRAP. The V gene lost 2 bases and the J gene lost 2 bases, with 18 bases spanning the gap.

The chain joins TRBV11-3 to TRBJ1-2; D may be TRBD1 (6 bases). V lost 4 bases, J lost 3 bases, and 15 bases lay in between. This CDR3 is built from 15 residues. Germline CDR1 and CDR2: SGHNT and YENEEA. CDR3 amino acids: CASSSAWGRDYGYTF. CDR3 bases: TGTGCCAGCAGCTCGGCTTGGGGGCGCGACTATGGCTACACCTTC.

The rearrangement joins TRBV6-2 or TRBV6-3 to TRBJ2-3; unclear D gene. The CDR3 is 13 residues long. The V gene lost 2 bases and the J gene lost 3 bases, with 6 bases spanning the gap. Germline V gene lookup returns CDR1 MNHEY and CDR2 SVGEGT. The CDR3 protein is CASSYRETDTQYF. Here the CDR3 DNA reads TGTGCCAGCAGTTACAGGGAAACAGATACGCAGTATTTT.

The J gene is TRBJ1-2, the V gene TRBV29-1, with 9 bases identical to TRBD1. The germline CDR1 and CDR2 sequences are SQVTM and ANQGSEA. CDR3 length: 13 residues. Trimming removed 6 bases from V and 2 bases from J; junction bases left unmatched: 4. The CDR3 loop reads CSVRDRENYGYTF. The CDR3 bases are TGCAGCGTGAGGGACAGGGAGAACTATGGCTACACCTTC.